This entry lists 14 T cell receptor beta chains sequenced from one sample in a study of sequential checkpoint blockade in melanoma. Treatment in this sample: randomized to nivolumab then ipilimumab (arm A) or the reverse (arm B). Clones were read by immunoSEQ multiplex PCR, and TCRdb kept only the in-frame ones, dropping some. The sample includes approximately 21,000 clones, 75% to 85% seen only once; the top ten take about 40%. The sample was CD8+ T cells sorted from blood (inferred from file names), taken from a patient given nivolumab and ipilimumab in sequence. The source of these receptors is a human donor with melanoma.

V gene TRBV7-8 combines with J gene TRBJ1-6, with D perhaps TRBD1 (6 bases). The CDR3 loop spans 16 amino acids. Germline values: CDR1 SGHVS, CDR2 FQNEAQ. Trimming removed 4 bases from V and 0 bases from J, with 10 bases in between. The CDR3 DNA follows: TGTGCCAGCAGCTCCAGGGGAAGCTCCTATAATTCACCCCTCCACTTT. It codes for CASSSRGSSYNSPLHF.

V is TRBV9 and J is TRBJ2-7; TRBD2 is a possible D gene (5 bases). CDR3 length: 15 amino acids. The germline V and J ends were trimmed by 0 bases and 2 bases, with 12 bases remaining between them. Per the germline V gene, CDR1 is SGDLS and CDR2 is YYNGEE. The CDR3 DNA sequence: TGTGCCAGCAGCGTAGCTCAAGCGGCAACCTACGAGCAGTACTTC. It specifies CASSVAQAATYEQYF.

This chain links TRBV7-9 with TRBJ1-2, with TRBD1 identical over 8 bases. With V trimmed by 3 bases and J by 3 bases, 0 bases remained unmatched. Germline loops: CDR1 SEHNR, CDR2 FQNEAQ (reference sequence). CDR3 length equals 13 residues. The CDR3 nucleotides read TGTGCCAGCAGCTTGGGACAGGACTATGGCTACACCTTC. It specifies CASSLGQDYGYTF.

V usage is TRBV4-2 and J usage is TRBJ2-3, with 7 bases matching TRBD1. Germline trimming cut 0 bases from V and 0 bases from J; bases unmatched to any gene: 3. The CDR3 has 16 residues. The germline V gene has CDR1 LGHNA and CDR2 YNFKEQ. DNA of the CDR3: TGTGCCAGCAGCCAAGATGGACAGGCAAGCACAGATACGCAGTATTTT. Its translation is CASSQDGQASTDTQYF.

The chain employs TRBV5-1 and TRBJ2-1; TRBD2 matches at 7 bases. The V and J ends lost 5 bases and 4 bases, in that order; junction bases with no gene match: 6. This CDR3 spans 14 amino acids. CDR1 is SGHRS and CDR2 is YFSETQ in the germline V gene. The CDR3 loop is CASSPSGLYNEQFF. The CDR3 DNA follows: TGCGCCAGCAGTCCTAGCGGATTATACAATGAGCAGTTCTTC.

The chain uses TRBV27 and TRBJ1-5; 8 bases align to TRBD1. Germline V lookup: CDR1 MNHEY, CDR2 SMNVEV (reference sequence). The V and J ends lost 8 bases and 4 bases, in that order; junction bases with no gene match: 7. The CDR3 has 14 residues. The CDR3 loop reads CASGPGGLNQPQHF. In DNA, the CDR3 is TGTGCCAGCGGACCAGGGGGCTTGAATCAGCCCCAGCATTTT.

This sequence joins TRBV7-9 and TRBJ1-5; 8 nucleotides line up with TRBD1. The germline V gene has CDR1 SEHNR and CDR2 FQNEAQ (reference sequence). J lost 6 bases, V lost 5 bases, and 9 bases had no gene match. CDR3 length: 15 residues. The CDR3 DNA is TGTGCCAGCAGCGGCCAGGGACAGGTTGGTCAGCCCCAGCATTTT. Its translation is CASSGQGQVGQPQHF.

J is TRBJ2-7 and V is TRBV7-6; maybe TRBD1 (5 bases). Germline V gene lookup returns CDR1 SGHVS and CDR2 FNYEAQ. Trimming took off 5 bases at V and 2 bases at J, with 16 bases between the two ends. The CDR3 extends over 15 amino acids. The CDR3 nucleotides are TGTGCCAGCAGCCCAGCGTCAGGACAAACCTACGAGCAGTACTTC. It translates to CASSPASGQTYEQYF.

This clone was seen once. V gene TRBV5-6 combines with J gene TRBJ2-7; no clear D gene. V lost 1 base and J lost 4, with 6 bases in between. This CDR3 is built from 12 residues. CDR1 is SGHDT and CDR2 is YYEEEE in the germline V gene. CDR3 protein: CASSLSNYEQYF. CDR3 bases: TGTGCCAGCAGCTTGTCCAATTACGAGCAGTACTTC.

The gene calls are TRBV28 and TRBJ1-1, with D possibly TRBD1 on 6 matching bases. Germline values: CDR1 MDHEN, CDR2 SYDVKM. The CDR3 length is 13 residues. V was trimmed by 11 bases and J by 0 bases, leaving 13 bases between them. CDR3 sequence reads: CAEQGGMNTEAFF. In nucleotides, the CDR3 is TGTGCCGAACAGGGTGGCATGAACACTGAAGCTTTCTTT.

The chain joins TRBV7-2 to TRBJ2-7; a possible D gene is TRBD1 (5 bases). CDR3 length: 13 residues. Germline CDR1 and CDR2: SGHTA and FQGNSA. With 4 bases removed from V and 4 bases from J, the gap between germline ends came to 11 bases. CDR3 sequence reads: CASSWGSQYEQYF. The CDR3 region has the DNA TGTGCCAGCAGCTGGGGCAGCCAGTACGAGCAGTACTTC. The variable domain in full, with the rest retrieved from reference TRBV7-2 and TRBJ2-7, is GAGVSQSPSNKVTEKGKDVELRCDPISGHTALYWYRQSLGQGLEFLIYFQGNSAPDKSGLPSDRFSAERTGGSVSTLTIQRTQQEDSAVYLCASSWGSQYEQYFGPGTRLTVT.

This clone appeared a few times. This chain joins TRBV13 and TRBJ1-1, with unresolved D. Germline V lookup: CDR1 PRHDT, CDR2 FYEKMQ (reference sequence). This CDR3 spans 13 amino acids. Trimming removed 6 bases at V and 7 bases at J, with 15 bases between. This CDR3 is CASSPSPGFEAFF. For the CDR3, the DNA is TGTGCCAGCAGTCCATCCCCGGGGTTTGAAGCTTTCTTT.

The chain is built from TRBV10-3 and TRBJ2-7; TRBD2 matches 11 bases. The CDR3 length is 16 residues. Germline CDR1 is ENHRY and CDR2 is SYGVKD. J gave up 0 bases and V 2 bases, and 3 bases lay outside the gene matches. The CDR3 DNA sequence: TGTGCCATCAGTGAGCCTAGCGGGGGGTTCTCCTACGAGCAGTACTTC. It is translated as CAISEPSGGFSYEQYF.

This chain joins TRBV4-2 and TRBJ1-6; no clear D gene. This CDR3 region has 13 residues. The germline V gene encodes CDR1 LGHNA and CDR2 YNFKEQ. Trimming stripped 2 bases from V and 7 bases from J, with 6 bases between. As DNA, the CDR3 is TGTGCCAGCAGCCAAACAGTGAATTCACCCCTCCACTTT. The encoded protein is CASSQTVNSPLHF.